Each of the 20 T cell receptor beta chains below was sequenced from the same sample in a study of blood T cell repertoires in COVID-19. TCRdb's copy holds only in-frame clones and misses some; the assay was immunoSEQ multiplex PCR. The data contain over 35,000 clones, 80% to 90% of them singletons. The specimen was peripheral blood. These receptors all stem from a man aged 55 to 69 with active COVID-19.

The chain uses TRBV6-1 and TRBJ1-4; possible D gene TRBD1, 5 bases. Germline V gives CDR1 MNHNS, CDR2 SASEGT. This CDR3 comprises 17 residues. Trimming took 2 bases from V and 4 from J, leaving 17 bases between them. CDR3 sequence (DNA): TGTGCCAGCAGTGAACCCGCACGTGGGGCGAGTAATGAAAAACTGTTTTTT. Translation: CASSEPARGASNEKLFF.

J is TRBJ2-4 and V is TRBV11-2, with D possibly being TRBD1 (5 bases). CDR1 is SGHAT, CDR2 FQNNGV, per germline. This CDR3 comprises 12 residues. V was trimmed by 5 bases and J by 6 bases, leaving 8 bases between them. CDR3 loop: CASSPQGNIQYF. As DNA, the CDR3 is TGTGCCAGCAGCCCCCAGGGAAACATTCAGTACTTC.

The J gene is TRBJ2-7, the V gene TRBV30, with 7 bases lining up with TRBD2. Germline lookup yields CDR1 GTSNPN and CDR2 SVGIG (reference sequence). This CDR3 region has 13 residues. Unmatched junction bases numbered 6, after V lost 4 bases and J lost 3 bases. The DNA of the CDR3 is TGTGCCTGGACCGGCGGGGGTGGCTACGAGCAGTACTTC. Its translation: CAWTGGGGYEQYF.

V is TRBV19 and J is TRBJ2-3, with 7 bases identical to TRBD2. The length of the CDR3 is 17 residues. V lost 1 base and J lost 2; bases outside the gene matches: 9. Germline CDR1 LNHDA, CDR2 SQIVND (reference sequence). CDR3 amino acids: CASSIASRLALTDTQYF. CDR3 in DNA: TGTGCCAGTAGTATAGCCTCGCGACTAGCCCTCACAGATACGCAGTATTTT.

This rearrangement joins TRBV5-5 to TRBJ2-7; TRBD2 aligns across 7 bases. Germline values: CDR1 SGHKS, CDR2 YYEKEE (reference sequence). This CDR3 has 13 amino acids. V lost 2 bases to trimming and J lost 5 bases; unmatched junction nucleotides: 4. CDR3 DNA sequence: TGTGCCAGCAGCTTAGCGGGGATCCACGAGCAGTACTTC. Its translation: CASSLAGIHEQYF.

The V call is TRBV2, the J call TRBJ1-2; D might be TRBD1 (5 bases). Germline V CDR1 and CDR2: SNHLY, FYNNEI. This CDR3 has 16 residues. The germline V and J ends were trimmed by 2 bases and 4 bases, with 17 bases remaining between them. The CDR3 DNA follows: TGTGCCAGCAGTGAAATTCGACAGTTAAAGCCCTATGGCTACACCTTC. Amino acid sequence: CASSEIRQLKPYGYTF.

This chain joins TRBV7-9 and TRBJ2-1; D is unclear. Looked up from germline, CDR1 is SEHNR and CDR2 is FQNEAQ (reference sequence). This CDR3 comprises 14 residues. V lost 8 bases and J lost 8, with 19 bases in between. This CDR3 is CASERRYSNDEQFF. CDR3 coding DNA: TGTGCCAGCGAACGGAGATACTCCAACGATGAGCAGTTCTTC.

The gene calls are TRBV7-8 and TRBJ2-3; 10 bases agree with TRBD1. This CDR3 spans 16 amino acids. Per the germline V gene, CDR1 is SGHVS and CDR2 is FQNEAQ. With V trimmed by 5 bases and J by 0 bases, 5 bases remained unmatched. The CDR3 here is CASSATGGYSTDTQYF. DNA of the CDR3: TGTGCCAGCAGCGCGACAGGGGGCTATAGCACAGATACGCAGTATTTT.

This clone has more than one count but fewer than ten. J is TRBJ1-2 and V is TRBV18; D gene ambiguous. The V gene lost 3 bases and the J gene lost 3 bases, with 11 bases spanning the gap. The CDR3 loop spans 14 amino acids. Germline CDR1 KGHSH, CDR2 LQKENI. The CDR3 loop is CASSPRVSDYGYTF. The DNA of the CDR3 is TGTGCCAGCTCACCGAGGGTCAGCGACTATGGCTACACCTTC.

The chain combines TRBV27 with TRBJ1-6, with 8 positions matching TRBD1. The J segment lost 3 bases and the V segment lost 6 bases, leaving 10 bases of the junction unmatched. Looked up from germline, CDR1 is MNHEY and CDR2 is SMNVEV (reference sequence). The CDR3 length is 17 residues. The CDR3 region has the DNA TGTGCCAGCAGGCTAAGTCAGGGGGCAGGCTATAATTCACCCCTCCACTTT. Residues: CASRLSQGAGYNSPLHF.

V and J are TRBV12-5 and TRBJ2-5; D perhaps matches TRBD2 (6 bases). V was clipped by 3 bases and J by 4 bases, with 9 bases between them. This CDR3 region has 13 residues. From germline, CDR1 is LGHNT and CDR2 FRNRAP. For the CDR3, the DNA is TGTGCTAGTGGTTTCGCGGAGGGAGAGACCCAGTACTTC. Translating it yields CASGFAEGETQYF.

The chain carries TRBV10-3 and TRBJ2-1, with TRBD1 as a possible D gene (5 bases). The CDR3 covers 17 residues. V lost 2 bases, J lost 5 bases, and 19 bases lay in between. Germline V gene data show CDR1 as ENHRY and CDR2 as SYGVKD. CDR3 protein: CAISETDIQTPNNEQFF. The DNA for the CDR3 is TGTGCCATCAGTGAGACGGACATCCAAACCCCAAACAATGAGCAGTTCTTC.

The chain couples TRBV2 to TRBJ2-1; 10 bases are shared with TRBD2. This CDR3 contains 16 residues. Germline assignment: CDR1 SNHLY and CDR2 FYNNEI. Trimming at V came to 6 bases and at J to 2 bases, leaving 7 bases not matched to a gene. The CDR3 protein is CASRPTSGDAYNEQFF. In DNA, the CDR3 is TGTGCCAGCAGGCCCACTAGCGGGGATGCCTACAATGAGCAGTTCTTC.

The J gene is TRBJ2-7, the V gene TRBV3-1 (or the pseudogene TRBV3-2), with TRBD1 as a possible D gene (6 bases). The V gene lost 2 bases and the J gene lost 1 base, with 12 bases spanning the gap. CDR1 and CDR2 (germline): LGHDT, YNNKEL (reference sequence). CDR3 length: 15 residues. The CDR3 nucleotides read TGTGCCAGCAGCCAAAAAAAGACAGGTTCCTACGAGCAGTACTTC. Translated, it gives CASSQKKTGSYEQYF.

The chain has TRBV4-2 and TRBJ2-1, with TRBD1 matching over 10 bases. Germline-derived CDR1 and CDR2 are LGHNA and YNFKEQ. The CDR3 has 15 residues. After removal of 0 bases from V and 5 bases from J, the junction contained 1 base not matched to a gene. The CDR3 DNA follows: TGTGCCAGCAGCCAAGAAGGGACAGGGGACAATGAGCAGTTCTTC. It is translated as CASSQEGTGDNEQFF.

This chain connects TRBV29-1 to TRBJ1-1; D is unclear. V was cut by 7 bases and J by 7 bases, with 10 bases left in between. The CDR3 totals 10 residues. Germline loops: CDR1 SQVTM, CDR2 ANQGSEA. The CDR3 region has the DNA TGCAGCGATTCGGGGTATGAAGCTTTCTTT. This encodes CSDSGYEAFF.

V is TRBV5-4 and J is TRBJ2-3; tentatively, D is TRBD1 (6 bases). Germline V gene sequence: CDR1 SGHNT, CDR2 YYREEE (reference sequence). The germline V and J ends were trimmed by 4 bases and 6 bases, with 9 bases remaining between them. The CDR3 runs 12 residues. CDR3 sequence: CASSPRGDTQYF. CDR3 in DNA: TGTGCCAGCAGCCCTAGGGGGGATACGCAGTATTTT.

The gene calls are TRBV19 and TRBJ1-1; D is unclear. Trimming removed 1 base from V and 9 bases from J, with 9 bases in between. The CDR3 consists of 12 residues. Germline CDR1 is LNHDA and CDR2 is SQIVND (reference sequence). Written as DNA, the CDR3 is TGTGCCAGTAGTATAGCGGGGATTCAAGCTTTCTTT. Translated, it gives CASSIAGIQAFF.

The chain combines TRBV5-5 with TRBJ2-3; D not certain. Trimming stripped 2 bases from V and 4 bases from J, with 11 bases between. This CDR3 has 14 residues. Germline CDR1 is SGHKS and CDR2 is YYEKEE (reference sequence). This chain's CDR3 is CASSLADFADTQYF. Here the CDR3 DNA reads TGTGCCAGCAGCTTAGCCGACTTTGCAGATACGCAGTATTTT. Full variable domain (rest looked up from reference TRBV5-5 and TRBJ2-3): DAGVTQSPTHLIKTRGQQVTLRCSPISGHKSVSWYQQVLGQGPQFIFQYYEKEERGRGNFPDRFSARQFPNYSSELNVNALLLGDSALYLCASSLADFADTQYFGPGTRLTVL.

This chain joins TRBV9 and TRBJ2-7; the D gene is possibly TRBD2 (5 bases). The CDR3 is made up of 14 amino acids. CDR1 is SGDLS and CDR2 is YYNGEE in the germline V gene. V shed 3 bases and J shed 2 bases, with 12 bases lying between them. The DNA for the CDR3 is TGTGCCAGCAGCGGGAGCGAGGGAACCTACGAGCAGTACTTC. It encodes CASSGSEGTYEQYF.